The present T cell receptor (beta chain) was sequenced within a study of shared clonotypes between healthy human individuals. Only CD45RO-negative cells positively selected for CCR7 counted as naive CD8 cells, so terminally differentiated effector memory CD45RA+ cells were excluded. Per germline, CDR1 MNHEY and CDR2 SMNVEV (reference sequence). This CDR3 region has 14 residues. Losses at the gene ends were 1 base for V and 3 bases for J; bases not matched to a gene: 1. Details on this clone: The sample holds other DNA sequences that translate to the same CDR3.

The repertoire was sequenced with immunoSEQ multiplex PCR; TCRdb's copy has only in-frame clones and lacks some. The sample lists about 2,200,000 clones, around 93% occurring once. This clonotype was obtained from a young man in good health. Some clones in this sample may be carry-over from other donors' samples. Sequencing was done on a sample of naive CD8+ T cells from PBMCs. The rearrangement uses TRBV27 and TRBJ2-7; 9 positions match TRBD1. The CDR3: CASSLLGQGYEQYF. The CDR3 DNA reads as TGTGCCAGCAGTTTATTGGGACAGGGCTACGAGCAGTACTTC.